A single sample is the source of the 25 T cell receptor beta chains below, sequenced in a study of cytomegalovirus exposure and HLA in healthy donors. This PCR relied on a set of 60 Vbeta primers and 13 Jbeta primers. The repertoire was sequenced with immunoSEQ multiplex PCR; TCRdb's copy has only in-frame clones and lacks some. The sample consists of tens of thousands of clones, 70% to 85% of them appearing once. Sequencing was done on a sample of PBMCs. All receptors derive from a man aged 18 to 29 in good health and CMV-seronegative.

The chain joins TRBV28 to TRBJ1-3; weak D call: TRBD1 (6 bases). Per the germline V gene, CDR1 is MDHEN and CDR2 is SYDVKM. CDR3 length: 14 amino acids. Between the trimmed V and J ends, which lost 8 bases and 0 bases, there was a span of 11 bases. This CDR3 is CASLDRTSGNTIYF. The DNA of the CDR3 is TGTGCCAGCCTGGACAGAACCTCTGGAAACACCATATATTTT.

This chain joins TRBV5-6 and TRBJ2-3, with unresolved D. From germline, CDR1 is SGHDT and CDR2 YYEEEE. CDR3 size: 16 residues. V lost 0 bases and J 0 bases, leaving 11 bases between the germline ends. The CDR3 DNA follows: TGTGCCAGCAGCTTGGAGATGGCTCCAAGCACAGATACGCAGTATTTT. Translated: CASSLEMAPSTDTQYF.

The chain joins TRBV11-2 to TRBJ2-7; D not certain. V was trimmed by 5 bases and J by 5 bases, leaving 13 bases between them. Germline V gene data show CDR1 as SGHAT and CDR2 as FQNNGV. This CDR3 is 13 amino acids long. The chain's CDR3 is CASSPGWMNEQYF. CDR3 nucleotide sequence: TGTGCCAGCAGCCCGGGTTGGATGAACGAGCAGTACTTC.

This rearrangement joins TRBV10-1 to TRBJ1-6; D gene uncertain. The CDR3 runs 13 residues. Germline CDR1 reads WNHNN; CDR2 reads SYGVQD (reference sequence). Trimming cost V 1 base and J 11 bases, with 9 bases left between them. The CDR3 region has the DNA TGCGCCAGCAGTGAGTTTCGGGGTACACCCCTCCACTTT. It specifies CASSEFRGTPLHF.

The rearrangement uses TRBV10-3 and TRBJ2-3; 7 positions match TRBD2. Germline trimming cut 10 bases from V and 0 bases from J; bases unmatched to any gene: 10. This CDR3 region has 15 residues. Per germline, CDR1 ENHRY and CDR2 SYGVKD. In DNA, the CDR3 is TGTGCCACTTGGGCCACTAGCGCTAGCACAGATACGCAGTATTTT. It translates to CATWATSASTDTQYF.

This clone was recorded a few times. This sequence joins TRBV6-5 and TRBJ2-5, with D possibly being TRBD2 (5 bases). The CDR3 is made up of 13 amino acids. Germline V gene data show CDR1 as MNHEY and CDR2 as SVGAGI. V lost 6 bases to trimming and J lost 3 bases, with 11 bases between them. CDR3 bases: TGTGCCAGCAGAGCCGGAGGCGAAGAGACCCAGTACTTC. Translation gives CASRAGGEETQYF.

The V gene is TRBV6-4, the J gene TRBJ2-1, with a tentative D call TRBD1 (5 bases). Trimming removed 2 bases from V and 5 bases from J, with 13 bases in between. The germline V gene has CDR1 MRHNA and CDR2 SNTAGT. The CDR3 covers 15 residues. CDR3 residues: CASSDSGQGHNEQFF. As DNA, the CDR3 is TGTGCCAGCAGTGACAGTGGGCAGGGCCACAATGAGCAGTTCTTC.

This sequence joins TRBV19 and TRBJ1-5; D is uncertain. The CDR3 runs 16 residues. Germline V gene lookup returns CDR1 LNHDA and CDR2 SQIVND (reference sequence). Trimming shortened V by 0 bases and J by 0 bases, and 9 bases separated the two germline ends. CDR3 sequence: CASSIESRGSNQPQHF. The CDR3 DNA reads as TGTGCCAGTAGTATAGAATCTCGGGGTAGCAATCAGCCCCAGCATTTT.

The gene calls are TRBV20-1 and TRBJ2-7; D is possibly TRBD1 (5 bases). CDR3 length: 10 amino acids. Germline loops: CDR1 DFQATT, CDR2 SNEGSKA (reference sequence). The CDR3 loop is CSGLGVEQYF. The CDR3 DNA sequence: TGCAGCGGCCTAGGGGTCGAGCAGTACTTC.

The chain recombines TRBV27 with TRBJ1-5; 7 bases agree with TRBD1. In germline, CDR1 is MNHEY, CDR2 SMNVEV (reference sequence). With V trimmed by 2 bases and J by 3 bases, 7 bases remained unmatched. This CDR3 region has 16 residues. CDR3 sequence: CASSLVGTVYNQPQHF. CDR3 nucleotides: TGTGCCAGCAGTTTAGTCGGGACAGTATACAATCAGCCCCAGCATTTT.

The rearrangement uses TRBV6-5 and TRBJ1-1; TRBD1 might be the D (6 bases). The CDR3 has 14 amino acids. V lost 4 bases and J 2 bases, leaving 11 bases between the germline ends. CDR1 is MNHEY and CDR2 is SVGAGI in the germline V gene. This chain's CDR3 is CASSSPRGNTEAFF. The CDR3 DNA reads TGTGCCAGCAGTTCCCCCAGGGGCAACACTGAAGCTTTCTTT.

To note about this clone: A read error may account for a junction end that differs from germline. The rearrangement links TRBV7-9 to TRBJ1-1; D possibly corresponds to TRBD1 (6 bases). This CDR3 region has 11 residues. The germline V gene has CDR1 SEHNR and CDR2 FQNEAQ (reference sequence). CDR3 in DNA: TGTGCCAGCAGCTTAATACAGGGTCAAGAATTT. It is translated as CASSLIQGQEF.

The gene calls are TRBV6-1 and TRBJ1-6; no definite D call. The CDR3 covers 14 residues. Trimming took off 1 base at V and 5 bases at J, with 6 bases between the two ends. The germline CDR1 and CDR2 sequences are MNHNS and SASEGT. DNA for the CDR3: TGTGCCAGCAGTGAAGTGGCAGATAATTCACCCCTCCACTTT. It translates to CASSEVADNSPLHF.

The genes are TRBV27 and TRBJ2-3, with 7 bases lining up with TRBD2. The CDR3 runs to 16 residues. V shed 1 base, J shed 0 bases, and the junction held 4 bases outside the gene matches. The germline V gene encodes CDR1 MNHEY and CDR2 SMNVEV (reference sequence). Here the CDR3 reads CASSLFSGVSTDTQYF. CDR3 DNA: TGTGCCAGCAGTTTATTCAGCGGGGTAAGCACAGATACGCAGTATTTT.

This chain connects TRBV28 to TRBJ1-1, with 7 bases aligning to TRBD1. CDR3 size: 14 residues. Germline assignment: CDR1 MDHEN and CDR2 SYDVKM. The trim removed 2 bases at V and 6 bases at J, leaving 6 bases unmatched. The CDR3 sequence is CASSLETGRAEAFF. The DNA for the CDR3 is TGTGCCAGCAGTTTAGAGACAGGGCGAGCTGAAGCTTTCTTT.

This chain joins TRBV4-1 and TRBJ1-4, with D perhaps TRBD1 (5 bases). The CDR3 is made up of 14 amino acids. V lost 3 bases and J 8 bases, leaving 13 bases between the germline ends. Germline lookup yields CDR1 MGHRA and CDR2 YSYEKL. DNA for the CDR3: TGCGCCAGCAGCCAGCCGGTGTGGGGCGAAAAACTGTTTTTT. This gives the protein CASSQPVWGEKLFF.

This chain links TRBV28 with TRBJ2-5; 10 bases align to TRBD1. Germline assignment: CDR1 MDHEN and CDR2 SYDVKM. The CDR3 length is 15 residues. J was trimmed by 3 bases and V by 4 bases; bases with no gene match: 5. CDR3 sequence reads: CASSSPGTGEETQYF. The CDR3 nucleotides read TGTGCCAGCAGTTCCCCCGGGACAGGGGAAGAGACCCAGTACTTC.

This chain links TRBV5-1 with TRBJ1-1, with D possibly being TRBD1 (6 bases). The CDR3 has 16 amino acids. Germline V gene data show CDR1 as SGHRS and CDR2 as YFSETQ. V was shortened by 0 bases and J by 3 bases, with 15 bases between the two germline ends. The CDR3 DNA reads as TGCGCCAGCAGCTTGGGCAGGGGTAGCTTGGACACTGAAGCTTTCTTT. Residues: CASSLGRGSLDTEAFF. The variable domain in full, completed from reference TRBV5-1 and TRBJ1-1, reads KAGVTQTPRYLIKTRGQQVTLSCSPISGHRSVSWYQQTPGQGLQFLFEYFSETQRNKGNFPGRFSGRQFSNSRSEMNVSTLELGDSALYLCASSLGRGSLDTEAFFGQGTRLTVV.

V usage is TRBV5-6 and J usage is TRBJ1-4; the D gene is possibly TRBD1 (5 bases). Germline V gene lookup returns CDR1 SGHDT and CDR2 YYEEEE. The V and J ends lost 5 bases and 2 bases respectively, with 10 bases between them. This CDR3 has 14 residues. As DNA, the CDR3 is TGTGCCAGCAGACGACAGCATACTAATGAAAAACTGTTTTTT. It translates to CASRRQHTNEKLFF.

This chain joins TRBV19 and TRBJ2-4, with D perhaps matching TRBD1 (6 bases). The CDR3 runs to 15 residues. Germline values: CDR1 LNHDA, CDR2 SQIVND (reference sequence). Trimming removed 3 bases at V and 3 bases at J, with 12 bases between. CDR3 in amino acids: CASSISSGDKNIQYF. The CDR3, as DNA: TGTGCCAGTAGTATCTCCTCAGGGGACAAAAACATTCAGTACTTC.

This clone was found a few times. The chain joins TRBV19 to TRBJ2-3; weak D call: TRBD1 (6 bases). V shed 5 bases and J shed 0 bases, with 15 bases lying between them. Germline V gives CDR1 LNHDA, CDR2 SQIVND (reference sequence). CDR3 length: 16 residues. The DNA of the CDR3 is TGTGCCAGTAGTCGCCAGGGGATACTCAGCACAGATACGCAGTATTTT. This translates into CASSRQGILSTDTQYF.

The rearrangement joins TRBV23-1 to TRBJ2-1; D remains ambiguous. TRBV23-1 is an ORF; its function is uncertain. Trimming took 2 bases from V and 6 from J, leaving 11 bases between them. The CDR3 is 14 residues long. CDR3 in DNA: TGCGCCAGCAGTCAACCTCGCGTTGTCAATGAGCAGTTCTTC. Encoded protein: CASSQPRVVNEQFF.

The chain combines TRBV28 with TRBJ1-1; 9 nucleotides agree with TRBD1. The V and J ends lost 6 bases and 1 base, in that order; junction bases with no gene match: 9. Germline-derived CDR1 and CDR2 are MDHEN and SYDVKM. The CDR3 has 16 residues. The CDR3: CASREVQGAGNTEAFF. CDR3 bases: TGTGCCAGCAGGGAGGTACAGGGGGCGGGGAACACTGAAGCTTTCTTT.

This sequence joins TRBV27 and TRBJ1-1; no clear D gene. Germline assignment: CDR1 MNHEY and CDR2 SMNVEV (reference sequence). Trimming took 2 bases from V and 0 from J, leaving 10 bases between them. The CDR3 has 15 amino acids. The CDR3 is CASSLEGLMNTEAFF. CDR3 in DNA: TGTGCCAGCAGTTTAGAGGGCCTGATGAACACTGAAGCTTTCTTT.

The rearrangement links TRBV18 to TRBJ1-2; TRBD1 aligns across 9 bases. This CDR3 has 14 residues. Unmatched junction bases numbered 6, after V lost 3 bases and J lost 7 bases. CDR1 KGHSH and CDR2 LQKENI come from the germline V gene. CDR3 region: CASSPTGGEPGYTF. As DNA, the CDR3 is TGTGCCAGCTCACCGACAGGGGGAGAACCTGGCTACACCTTC.